This TCR beta chain was captured in a study of T cells in tumors after PD-1 blockade. Study-level information: Patients received pembrolizumab 200 mg every 3 weeks or cemiplimab 350 mg every 2 weeks. Some patients also took daily vismodegib 150 mg during anti-PD-1 treatment.

Study-wide points: Blood contained approximately 41% of the tumor's TCR clonotypes.

V lost 2 bases to trimming and J lost 3 bases; unmatched junction nucleotides: 2. This CDR3 region has 14 residues. The germline CDR1 and CDR2 sequences are MNHNS and SASEGT. Tumor or blood genomic DNA was sequenced, with inputs of roughly 616 ng to 6,004 ng. As concerns this clone: What it recognizes is unknown.

Profiling relied on immunoSEQ multiplex PCR, and the TCRdb table lists in-frame clones only, not all of them. The table includes 60,000 or so clones, roughly 77% detected once. This sequence joins TRBV6-1 and TRBJ1-1; 8 nucleotides match TRBD1. Sequenced here: PBMCs, sampled before anti-PD-1 treatment. This TCR derives from a human donor with basal cell carcinoma. CDR3: CASSERTGYTEAFF. CDR3 coding DNA: TGTGCCAGCAGTGAAAGGACAGGGTACACTGAAGCTTTCTTT.